The 16 T cell receptor beta chains below all came from one sample that was sequenced in a study of molecular identifiers for immune sequencing clone quantification (dated by TCRdb to between 2018 and 2020). The method behind the library was PCR. Sequencer: Illumina HiSeq 4000. In-frame beta chains were kept once TCRdb had trimmed the public reads at Q25 with fastp and called clones with MiXCR. Each entry merges the rows of one CDR3 protein and shows their most common DNA and genes. This sample is represented by 60,000 to 65,000 distinct CDR3 sequences; around 20% of them were singletons. 1.1% to 1.5% of the sample is in the top ten clones. The sample consisted of naive CD8+ T cells from blood, with Jurkat cell RNA spiked in. According to the study, the label for this sample's cell subset or site signals: FACS-sorted CD8+CD4-CCR7+CD45RA+ naive T cells. The receptors come from a human donor in good health. Some libraries in this study had Jurkat cell RNA spiked in.

The table lists this clonotype with a few counts. Because the CDR3 is missing its conserved closing phenylalanine or tryptophan, this is likely a read error. The DNA is left out, because the CDR3 cannot be placed on it with certainty; the CDR3 is given as TCRdb lists it. This chain links TRBV6-2 or TRBV6-3 with TRBJ2-3. The CDR3 adds up to 16 amino acids, both ends counted. Looked up from germline, CDR1 is MNHEY and CDR2 is SVGEGT. The CDR3 region is CASSYSILQPTDTRYL.

The sample holds one count of this clonotype. V gene TRBV11-1 combines with J gene TRBJ2-7, with D uncertain. The V end lost 1 base, the J end lost 5 bases, and 9 bases lay between the germline ends. Per the germline V gene, CDR1 is SGHAT and CDR2 is FQDESV (reference sequence). CDR3 size: 13 residues. The CDR3 protein is CASSLESPDEQYF. CDR3 sequence (DNA): TGTGCCAGCAGCTTAGAGTCCCCAGACGAGCAGTACTTC.

The rearrangement links TRBV6-5 to TRBJ2-1; D uncertain. This CDR3 is built from 17 residues. V was pared by 0 bases and J by 6 bases, with 18 bases between. Germline-derived CDR1 and CDR2 are MNHEY and SVGAGI. The CDR3 bases are TGTGCCAGCAGTTACTCGAAGGTTGAGACTCTACGCAATGAGCAGTTCTTC. The encoded protein is CASSYSKVETLRNEQFF.

This clonotype showed up many times. This CDR3 reads CASSPRASGYEQYF. The CDR3 DNA reads TGTGCCAGCAGCCCAAGGGCTAGCGGCTACGAGCAGTACTTC. V is TRBV13 and J is TRBJ2-7; TRBD2 aligns across 7 bases. Germline V gene data show CDR1 as PRHDT and CDR2 as FYEKMQ (reference sequence). V trimming: 5 bases; J trimming: 3 bases; junction bases outside the gene matches: 7. The CDR3 runs to 14 residues.

This clonotype was detected many times. CDR3 in DNA: TGTGCCAGCAGCAAAGAGACCAGGGAATTTTACGAGCAGTACTTC. Translating gives CASSKETREFYEQYF. The chain recombines TRBV21-1 with TRBJ2-7; TRBD1, the table's D call, lacks a check against the DNA. TRBV21-1 is classified as a pseudogene. The CDR3 is 15 residues long.

This clonotype was seen at least ten times. V is TRBV27 and J is TRBJ1-1, with 9 bases that match TRBD1. Losses at the gene ends were 5 bases for V and 5 bases for J; bases not matched to a gene: 6. Germline loops: CDR1 MNHEY, CDR2 SMNVEV (reference sequence). The CDR3 sequence is 14 residues long. The CDR3 nucleotides are TGTGCCAGCAGTATTGGGACAGGGCGAACTGAAGCTTTCTTT. Translation: CASSIGTGRTEAFF.

The chain joins TRBV12-3 or TRBV12-4 to TRBJ1-1, with D possibly matching TRBD1 (6 bases). Trimming removed 3 bases at V and 3 bases at J, with 11 bases between. There are 14 residues in the CDR3. The CDR3 DNA sequence: TGTGCCAGCAGTTTTCAGGGGCTGTACACTGAAGCTTTCTTT. Amino acid sequence: CASSFQGLYTEAFF.

This clonotype was detected ten times or more. The rearrangement links TRBV9 to TRBJ1-1; 12 nucleotides agree with TRBD1. The V gene's germline CDR1 is SGDLS and CDR2 YYNGEE. V shed 0 bases and J 7 bases; nucleotides not matched to a gene: 7. The CDR3 covers 16 residues. This chain's CDR3 is CASSVGGGQGADEAFF. DNA of the CDR3: TGTGCCAGCAGCGTAGGGGGGGGACAGGGGGCGGATGAAGCTTTCTTT.

This chain connects TRBV12-3 or TRBV12-4 to TRBJ2-7, with 8 bases fitting TRBD2. J lost 0 bases, V lost 2 bases, and 3 bases had no gene match. The CDR3 sequence is 15 residues long. The CDR3 reads CASSLKSGGSYEQYF. The CDR3, as DNA: TGTGCCAGCAGTTTAAAAAGCGGGGGCTCCTACGAGCAGTACTTC.

The chain links TRBV13 to TRBJ2-7; D might be TRBD2 (5 bases). Germline V gene sequence: CDR1 PRHDT, CDR2 FYEKMQ (reference sequence). V lost 3 bases and J lost 7, with 16 bases in between. The CDR3 is 14 amino acids. The CDR3 nucleotides are TGTGCCAGCAGCTTCAGAACTAGACTTGGGGAGCAGTACTTC. Amino acids: CASSFRTRLGEQYF.

The V call is TRBV7-9, the J call TRBJ2-1, with 9 bases that match TRBD2. The J segment lost 2 bases and the V segment lost 3 bases, leaving 5 bases of the junction unmatched. CDR3 length: 16 amino acids. Germline V gives CDR1 SEHNR, CDR2 FQNEAQ (reference sequence). The CDR3 here is CASSFQLAGAYNEQFF. The CDR3 nucleotides are TGTGCCAGCAGCTTCCAACTAGCGGGCGCCTACAATGAGCAGTTCTTC.

Comments on this clonotype: A much larger clone lies a single base off, so this may be a read error. The chain carries TRBV28 and TRBJ2-1; unclear D gene. The CDR3 sequence is 14 residues long. The germline gives CDR1 MDHEN, CDR2 SYDVKM. V lost 3 bases, J lost 6 bases, and 12 bases lay in between. The CDR3 reads CASSLAQIGNEQFF. CDR3 sequence (DNA): TGTGCCAGCAGTTTGGCACAGATAGGCAATGAGCAGTTCTTC.

This clonotype was found a few times. This chain uses TRBV11-3 with TRBJ1-1, with D possibly TRBD1 on 5 matching bases. Looked up from germline, CDR1 is SGHNT and CDR2 is YENEEA. This CDR3 has 15 amino acids. Trimming cost V 1 base and J 4 bases, with 13 bases left between them. The CDR3 DNA reads TGTGCCAGCAGCTTAGCGGGGCAGGTCGGCACTGAAGCTTTCTTT. As protein: CASSLAGQVGTEAFF.

Sample share makes this clonotype medium-sized. The chain employs TRBV7-6 and TRBJ2-3; 10 bases align to TRBD2. V shed 7 bases, J shed 5 bases, and the junction held 12 bases outside the gene matches. In germline, CDR1 is SGHVS, CDR2 FNYEAQ. The CDR3 totals 16 residues. The CDR3 region is CASTRTEREGVDTQYF. As DNA, the CDR3 is TGTGCCAGCACCCGCACGGAGCGGGAGGGCGTAGATACGCAGTATTTT.

As concerns this clonotype: One base away lies a much larger clone, so this may be a sequencing read error. The gene calls are TRBV3-1 and TRBJ1-1; D not certain. This CDR3 region has 11 residues. Germline lookup yields CDR1 LGHDT and CDR2 YNNKEL (reference sequence). With 0 bases removed from V and 14 bases from J, the gap between germline ends came to 10 bases. CDR3 nucleotides: TGTGCCAGCAGCCAAGATTATGAGGAGTTCTTT. It specifies CASSQDYEEFF.

A remark on this clonotype: This is likely a read error, given that the CDR3 carries no conserved phenylalanine or tryptophan at its end. This chain uses TRBV30 with TRBJ2-7; the D is unclear. This CDR3 is 14 amino acids long. V was pared by 3 bases and J by 6 bases, with 18 bases between. The V gene's germline CDR1 is GTSNPN and CDR2 SVGIG (reference sequence). DNA for the CDR3: TGTGCCTGGAGCTTGGCAGGACCCATTCGCGAGCAGTACTCC. Protein sequence: CAWSLAGPIREQYS.